The 13 T cell receptor beta chains below all came from one sample that was sequenced in a study of PD-1 blockade in classical Hodgkin lymphoma (dated by TCRdb to 2018 to 2020). The library was built by means of the immunoSEQ multiplex PCR assay. The table was pulled from immuneACCESS by TCRdb, which kept in-frame rearrangements only. Such tables lose some clones; where checked, under half of the loss comes from unresolved V genes, and the rest has no known cause. The table for this sample lists tens of thousands of clones; around four fifths of them were counted only once. The ten largest account for 37% of the sample. This specimen's time point label, per the study, means: cycle 4 day 1 (C4D1), after more than 5 weeks of nivolumab. Every trial patient had relapsed after autologous stem cell transplantation, and cohorts A, B and C differed in prior brentuximab vedotin exposure. Sequencing was performed on peripheral blood mononuclear cells (PBMCs), taken before the fourth cycle of nivolumab. All receptors come from a human donor with classical Hodgkin lymphoma.

V gene TRBV14 combines with J gene TRBJ2-1; 10 bases line up with TRBD2. This CDR3 is 15 amino acids long. Trimming took 4 bases from V and 2 from J; bases not matched to a gene: 2. The germline V gene has CDR1 SGHDN and CDR2 FVKESK. CDR3 coding DNA: TGTGCCAGCAGCCCGCTAGCGGGGGCCTACAATGAGCAGTTCTTC. Translated, it gives CASSPLAGAYNEQFF. The variable domain in full, completed from reference TRBV14 and TRBJ2-1, reads EAGVTQFPSHSVIEKGQTVTLRCDPISGHDNLYWYRRVMGKEIKFLLHFVKESKQDESGMPNNRFLAERTGGTYSTLKVQPAELEDSGVYFCASSPLAGAYNEQFFGPGTRLTVL.

This rearrangement joins TRBV7-9 to TRBJ2-2; D is perhaps TRBD2 (6 bases). V was trimmed by 1 base and J by 4 bases, leaving 16 bases between them. The CDR3 has 17 amino acids. CDR1 is SEHNR and CDR2 is FQNEAQ in the germline V gene (reference sequence). The CDR3 loop reads CASSLVGGGLGTGELFF. The CDR3 region has the DNA TGTGCCAGCAGCTTAGTAGGTGGAGGGCTCGGCACCGGGGAGCTGTTTTTT.

V and J are TRBV18 and TRBJ2-1, with no clear D. Germline CDR1 KGHSH, CDR2 LQKENI. The V gene lost 2 bases and the J gene lost 4 bases, with 9 bases spanning the gap. The CDR3 sequence is 14 residues long. CDR3 residues: CASSPGAVYNEQFF. CDR3 nucleotide sequence: TGTGCCAGCTCACCAGGTGCGGTGTACAATGAGCAGTTCTTC.

CDR3 residues: CASSQTGDGYTF. The CDR3 DNA follows: TGTGCCAGCAGCCAGACAGGGGATGGCTACACCTTC. The J gene is TRBJ1-2, the V gene TRBV7-2; TRBD1 aligns across 8 bases. Germline CDR1 is SGHTA and CDR2 is FQGNSA. Trimming at V came to 5 bases and at J to 6 bases, leaving 2 bases not matched to a gene. The CDR3 is made up of 12 amino acids. Looking up the rest from reference TRBV7-2 and TRBJ1-2 gives the full variable domain: GAGVSQSPSNKVTEKGKDVELRCDPISGHTALYWYRQSLGQGLEFLIYFQGNSAPDKSGLPSDRFSAERTGGSVSTLTIQRTQQEDSAVYLCASSQTGDGYTFGSGTRLTVV.

This chain uses TRBV6-5 with TRBJ1-1; D ambiguous. Germline-derived CDR1 and CDR2 are MNHEY and SVGAGI. Deletions cut 0 bases from V and 1 base from J, with 9 bases between. This CDR3 has 15 amino acids. The CDR3 region is CASSYSGQPNTEAFF. The CDR3 DNA is TGTGCCAGCAGTTACTCTGGGCAGCCGAACACTGAAGCTTTCTTT.

V is TRBV6-6 and J is TRBJ2-7; D may be TRBD2 (6 bases). V lost 0 bases to trimming and J lost 0 bases, with 9 bases between them. This CDR3 is 15 amino acids long. The germline V gene encodes CDR1 MNHNY and CDR2 SVGAGI (reference sequence). This CDR3 reads CASSYSASDSYEQYF. DNA for the CDR3: TGTGCCAGCAGTTACTCAGCTAGCGACTCCTACGAGCAGTACTTC.

J is TRBJ1-1 and V is TRBV2; D perhaps matches TRBD1 (5 bases). Germline assignment: CDR1 SNHLY and CDR2 FYNNEI. V was pared by 4 bases and J by 4 bases, with 13 bases between. The CDR3 runs to 14 residues. In DNA form, the CDR3 reads TGTGCCAGCAGTGGCCAGGGTGGCGGCACTGAAGCTTTCTTT. Encoded protein: CASSGQGGGTEAFF.

In this sample, this clone turned up a few times. The genes are TRBV5-5 and TRBJ2-7; D ambiguous. The germline V gene has CDR1 SGHKS and CDR2 YYEKEE (reference sequence). The V end lost 2 bases, the J end lost 3 bases, and 6 bases lay between the germline ends. This CDR3 contains 12 residues. The CDR3: CASSFQFYEQYF. The DNA for the CDR3 is TGTGCCAGCAGCTTCCAGTTCTACGAGCAGTACTTC.

The gene calls are TRBV4-2 and TRBJ2-3; D might be TRBD1 (6 bases). The germline V gene has CDR1 LGHNA and CDR2 YNFKEQ. This CDR3 is built from 15 residues. The V gene lost 0 bases and the J gene lost 2 bases, with 9 bases spanning the gap. The CDR3 loop reads CASSQDRGYTDTQYF. The CDR3 nucleotides are TGTGCCAGCAGCCAAGATAGGGGGTACACAGATACGCAGTATTTT.

The CDR3 reads CASSPRQGQETQYF. In DNA, the CDR3 is TGTGCCAGCAGTCCCCGACAGGGCCAAGAGACCCAGTACTTC. The chain couples TRBV7-2 to TRBJ2-5, with 7 nucleotides matching TRBD1. Germline CDR1 SGHTA, CDR2 FQGNSA. The V segment lost 6 bases and the J segment 1 base; nucleotides outside the gene matches: 5. CDR3 length: 14 amino acids.

This rearrangement joins TRBV7-9 to TRBJ1-4; D might be TRBD1 (6 bases). The germline CDR1 and CDR2 sequences are SEHNR and FQNEAQ (reference sequence). The CDR3 is made up of 15 amino acids. V gave up 6 bases and J gave up 6 bases, with 17 bases separating them. The CDR3 loop is CASRRTVAGDEKLFF. Here the CDR3 DNA reads TGTGCCAGCAGACGGACCGTGGCAGGGGATGAAAAACTGTTTTTT.

The chain recombines TRBV7-9 with TRBJ1-5, with 9 bases matching TRBD1. V gave up 5 bases and J gave up 0 bases; unmatched junction bases: 11. Germline values: CDR1 SEHNR, CDR2 FQNEAQ (reference sequence). This CDR3 spans 18 amino acids. CDR3 nucleotides: TGTGCCAGCAGCGGACGACAGGGGGGATCCTATAGCAATCAGCCCCAGCATTTT. Residues: CASSGRQGGSYSNQPQHF.

J is TRBJ2-7 and V is TRBV20-1; D ambiguous. The CDR3 has 11 residues. V was cut by 6 bases and J by 3 bases, with 9 bases left in between. The germline V gene has CDR1 DFQATT and CDR2 SNEGSKA (reference sequence). The DNA for the CDR3 is TGCAGTGCCCAACTTAGCTACGAGCAGTACTTC. Translation: CSAQLSYEQYF.